This T cell receptor beta chain was observed in a study of CD8 T cells in ankylosing spondylitis. Findings and limits, study-wide: There were earlier reports of some motif variants in reactive arthritis synovial fluid and blood. Blood of patients with ankylosing spondylitis appeared to be characterized by a TCR beta motif of seven or eight highly homologous variants.

Trimming removed 6 bases at V and 2 bases at J, with 10 bases between. CDR1 and CDR2 (germline): MNHNS, SASEGT. The CDR3 spans 13 residues. One entry per CDR3 protein, called by TCRdb with MiXCR from the 5' RACE reads. The data show about 480,000 distinct CDR3 sequences, about 15% seen once. This clonotype was detected a few times. The antigen is not known. The J gene is TRBJ1-1, the V gene TRBV6-1; D perhaps matches TRBD1 (5 bases). Sequenced: blood, either unsorted or a sorted T cell fraction (not recorded which). This TCR derives from a male donor with ankylosing spondylitis. CDR3 loop: CASRPRVNTEAFF. CDR3 nucleotides: TGTGCCAGCAGACCCAGGGTCAACACTGAAGCTTTCTTT.